This is a list of T cell receptor beta chains from one sample in a study of cytomegalovirus exposure and HLA in healthy donors. The repertoire was sequenced with immunoSEQ multiplex PCR; TCRdb's copy has only in-frame clones and lacks some. The sample shows 100,000 or so clones, roughly 70% of them seen only once. Specimen: PBMCs. These receptors were collected from a man aged 25-45 years in good health and CMV-seronegative. The CDR3 runs from the conserved cysteine through the conserved F or W. D genes are given only for firm matches. The size field is filled for only some rows; it gives once, few, many or a size class.

clone size: few; J gene: TRBJ2-7; V gene: TRBV5-1; D gene: TRBD2; CDR3 protein: CASSLGDQRGSQQYF; CDR3 DNA: TGCGCCAGCAGCTTGGGGGACCAGCGGGGTTCCCAGCAGTACTTC
clone size: -; J gene: TRBJ1-3; V gene: TRBV11-2; D gene: -; CDR3 protein: CASSFGAGATIYF; CDR3 DNA: TGTGCCAGCAGCTTCGGGGCGGGGGCCACCATATATTTT
clone size: -; J gene: TRBJ1-6; V gene: TRBV6-6; D gene: TRBD1; CDR3 protein: CASIWGQGDSPLHF; CDR3 DNA: TGTGCCAGCATCTGGGGACAGGGGGATTCACCCCTCCACTTT
clone size: -; J gene: TRBJ1-6; V gene: TRBV6-1; D gene: TRBD1; CDR3 protein: CASSDPGQGNSPLHF; CDR3 DNA: TGTGCCAGCAGTGATCCGGGACAGGGTAATTCACCCCTCCACTTT
clone size: -; J gene: TRBJ1-1; V gene: TRBV7-3; D gene: -; CDR3 protein: CASSLSGGEAFF; CDR3 DNA: TGTGCCAGCAGCTTATCCGGAGGTGAAGCTTTCTTT
clone size: -; J gene: TRBJ1-1; V gene: TRBV27; D gene: TRBD1; CDR3 protein: CASSLLTGGTEAFF; CDR3 DNA: TGTGCCAGCAGTTTACTCACAGGGGGCACTGAAGCTTTCTTT
clone size: -; J gene: TRBJ2-5; V gene: TRBV11-2; D gene: TRBD2; CDR3 protein: CASSPPSGQETQYF; CDR3 DNA: TGTGCCAGCAGCCCCCCTAGCGGACAAGAGACCCAGTACTTC
clone size: few; J gene: TRBJ2-5; V gene: TRBV7-7; D gene: TRBD2; CDR3 protein: CASSLLGLAEETQYF; CDR3 DNA: TGTGCCAGCAGCTTACTGGGACTAGCGGAGGAGACCCAGTACTTC
clone size: few; J gene: TRBJ2-4; V gene: TRBV9; D gene: -; CDR3 protein: CASSGIRDPWGEDIQYF; CDR3 DNA: TGTGCCAGCAGCGGGATCCGGGATCCCTGGGGGGAGGACATTCAGTACTTC
clone size: -; J gene: TRBJ1-6; V gene: TRBV27; D gene: TRBD1; CDR3 protein: CATGDRSALHF; CDR3 DNA: TGTGCCACCGGGGACAGATCTGCCCTCCACTTT
clone size: -; J gene: TRBJ1-1; V gene: TRBV6-5; D gene: -; CDR3 protein: CASKAGSGYAEAFF; CDR3 DNA: TGTGCCAGCAAGGCAGGGTCCGGGTACGCTGAAGCTTTCTTT
clone size: -; J gene: TRBJ1-2; V gene: TRBV28; D gene: -; CDR3 protein: CASSFGRVGYGYTF; CDR3 DNA: TGTGCCAGCAGTTTTGGCAGGGTCGGCTATGGCTACACCTTC
clone size: -; J gene: TRBJ2-2; V gene: TRBV5-6; D gene: TRBD2; CDR3 protein: CASSLYTTSGGGELFF; CDR3 DNA: TGTGCCAGCAGCCTATACACGACTAGCGGGGGCGGGGAGCTGTTTTTT
clone size: few; J gene: TRBJ1-3; V gene: TRBV9; D gene: -; CDR3 protein: CASSTQKGGNTIYF; CDR3 DNA: TGTGCCAGCAGCACGCAAAAGGGGGGAAACACCATATATTTT
clone size: -; J gene: TRBJ2-1; V gene: TRBV5-4; D gene: TRBD1; CDR3 protein: CASSLGTGANEQFF; CDR3 DNA: TGTGCCAGCAGCTTGGGGACAGGGGCAAATGAGCAGTTCTTC
clone size: -; J gene: TRBJ2-5; V gene: TRBV27; D gene: TRBD2; CDR3 protein: CAIGLGRETQYF; CDR3 DNA: TGTGCCATCGGACTAGGTCGAGAGACCCAGTACTTC
clone size: few; J gene: TRBJ2-6; V gene: TRBV6-5; D gene: -; CDR3 protein: CASSGLGGANVLTF; CDR3 DNA: TGTGCCAGCAGTGGACTCGGTGGGGCCAACGTCCTGACTTTC
clone size: -; J gene: TRBJ1-1; V gene: TRBV27; D gene: -; CDR3 protein: CASSLGGLPGAFF; CDR3 DNA: TGTGCCAGCAGTTTAGGGGGCCTCCCCGGAGCTTTCTTT
clone size: -; J gene: TRBJ2-7; V gene: TRBV28; D gene: -; CDR3 protein: CASSTAGTYEQYF; CDR3 DNA: TGTGCCAGCAGTACTGCGGGAACGTACGAGCAGTACTTC
clone size: -; J gene: TRBJ1-3; V gene: TRBV6-1; D gene: -; CDR3 protein: CASREGAGSGNTIYF; CDR3 DNA: TGTGCCAGTAGAGAAGGGGCAGGCTCTGGAAACACCATATATTTT
clone size: -; J gene: TRBJ1-2; V gene: TRBV27; D gene: TRBD1; CDR3 protein: CASRSLPGQGKYYGYTF; CDR3 DNA: TGTGCCAGCAGAAGCCTTCCGGGACAGGGGAAGTACTATGGCTACACCTTC
clone size: -; J gene: TRBJ2-2; V gene: TRBV19; D gene: TRBD2; CDR3 protein: CASSIPASGGALPGELFF; CDR3 DNA: TGTGCCAGTAGTATCCCCGCTAGCGGGGGGGCCCTCCCCGGGGAGCTGTTTTTT
clone size: -; J gene: TRBJ2-7; V gene: TRBV29-1; D gene: -; CDR3 protein: CSVATSGGAYEQYF; CDR3 DNA: TGCAGCGTCGCCACTAGTGGTGGTGCCTACGAGCAGTACTTC
clone size: -; J gene: TRBJ2-2; V gene: TRBV19; D gene: -; CDR3 protein: CASSRGRGEMNTGELFF; CDR3 DNA: TGTGCCAGTTCCCGGGGCAGGGGAGAGATGAACACCGGGGAGCTGTTTTTT
clone size: -; J gene: TRBJ2-7; V gene: TRBV7-8; D gene: TRBD2; CDR3 protein: CASSTPMTSGGNYEQYF; CDR3 DNA: TGTGCCAGCAGCACACCCATGACTAGCGGAGGGAACTACGAGCAGTACTTC
clone size: -; J gene: TRBJ2-7; V gene: TRBV7-3; D gene: -; CDR3 protein: CASSSGEQYF; CDR3 DNA: TGTGCCAGCTCTTCCGGGGAGCAGTACTTC
clone size: -; J gene: TRBJ1-1; V gene: TRBV7-9; D gene: -; CDR3 protein: CASSPGIYYTEAFF; CDR3 DNA: TGTGCCAGCAGCCCCGGGATATATTACACTGAAGCTTTCTTT
clone size: -; J gene: TRBJ2-7; V gene: TRBV6-5; D gene: -; CDR3 protein: CASSVGGREQYF; CDR3 DNA: TGTGCCAGCAGCGTCGGAGGGCGCGAGCAGTACTTC
clone size: medium-sized; J gene: TRBJ2-6; V gene: TRBV19; D gene: TRBD2; CDR3 protein: CASTDWDYSGANVLTF; CDR3 DNA: TGTGCCAGTACCGATTGGGACTACTCTGGGGCCAACGTCCTGACTTTC
clone size: -; J gene: TRBJ2-2; V gene: TRBV29-1; D gene: -; CDR3 protein: CSVVGGAGELFF; CDR3 DNA: TGCAGCGTTGTCGGGGGTGCGGGGGAGCTGTTTTTT